This is a list of T cell receptor beta chains from one sample in a study of spatial heterogeneity in lung cancer. From the 5' RACE reads, TCRdb called clonotypes with MiXCR, one entry per CDR3 protein. The sample contains more than 95,000 distinct CDR3 sequences, roughly an eighth of which appear only once. Source: PBMCs, taken at follow-up. These TCRs come from a male donor with early-stage non-small cell lung cancer. Each CDR3 is given with its conserved first and last residue. A D gene is named only where the DNA matches it firmly. Size tells how often a clone was seen (once, few, many) or the class of an expanded clone, and some rows leave it out.

CDR3aa | CDR3nt | v_gene | abundance | d_gene | j_gene
CASSFIGGETQYF | TGTGCCAGCAGCTTTATAGGGGGAGAGACCCAGTACTTC | TRBV5-4 | few | . | TRBJ2-5
CASSQDRGTISGNTIYF | TGCGCCAGCAGCCAAGATAGGGGGACTATTTCTGGAAACACCATATATTTT | TRBV4-3 | . | . | TRBJ1-3
CATSDLGVSEQFF | TGTGCCACCAGTGATCTGGGAGTTTCTGAGCAGTTCTTC | TRBV24-1 | . | . | TRBJ2-1
CSARGGWTGNQPQHF | TGCAGTGCTAGGGGGGGATGGACAGGGAATCAGCCCCAGCATTTT | TRBV20-1 | many | TRBD1 | TRBJ1-5
CASSPQGTGELFF | TGTGCCAGCAGTCCTCAGGGGACCGGGGAGCTGTTTTTT | TRBV5-6 | . | . | TRBJ2-2
CASSYSWGYTGANVLTF | TGTGCCAGCAGTTACTCGTGGGGTTACACTGGGGCCAACGTCCTGACTTTC | TRBV6-2/TRBV6-3 | . | . | TRBJ2-6
CASSMGTGIRNYGYTF | TGCGCCAGCAGCATGGGGACCGGAATTCGTAACTATGGCTACACCTTC | TRBV5-1 | few | . | TRBJ1-2
CASSPGQGVVEQYF | TGTGCCAGCAGTCCGGGACAGGGGGTTGTCGAGCAGTACTTC | TRBV7-9 | many | TRBD1 | TRBJ2-7
CASSQGSTAADQPQHF | TGTGCCAGCAGCCAAGGTTCTACGGCGGCGGATCAGCCCCAGCATTTT | TRBV3-1 | many | . | TRBJ1-5
CASSLVGRDFSPLHF | TGCGCCAGCAGCTTGGTAGGACGGGACTTTTCACCCCTCCACTTT | TRBV5-1 | few | . | TRBJ1-6
CASSLVGGNSYEQYF | TGTGCCAGCAGCTTGGTGGGGGGAAACTCCTACGAGCAGTACTTC | TRBV5-6 | few | . | TRBJ2-7
CASSWAGGSNQPQHF | TGTGCCAGCAGTTGGGCAGGGGGAAGCAATCAGCCCCAGCATTTT | TRBV12-3/TRBV12-4 | many | TRBD1 | TRBJ1-5
CASRDASGGAGANVLTF | TGTGCCAGCAGGGACGCGTCAGGGGGAGCTGGGGCCAACGTCCTGACTTTC | TRBV6-5 | few | TRBD1 | TRBJ2-6
CAISATDSNQPQHF | TGTGCCATCAGTGCGACAGATAGCAATCAGCCCCAGCATTTT | TRBV10-3 | few | . | TRBJ1-5
CASSVEGRGHGSPLHF | TGTGCCAGCAGCGTAGAGGGCAGGGGGCATGGTTCACCCCTCCACTTT | TRBV9 | many | TRBD1 | TRBJ1-6
CASSLVPNSNEKLFF | TGCGCCAGCAGCTTGGTTCCGAATTCTAATGAAAAACTGTTTTTT | TRBV5-1 | . | . | TRBJ1-4
CSAGLQGSNQPQHF | TGCAGTGCTGGGTTGCAGGGGAGCAATCAGCCCCAGCATTTT | TRBV20-1 | many | . | TRBJ1-5
CASSQEVFTNYGYTF | TGCGCCAGCAGCCAAGAAGTTTTCACTAACTATGGCTACACCTTC | TRBV4-3 | many | . | TRBJ1-2
CASSLGQVMSGELFF | TGCGCCAGCAGCCTTGGACAGGTTATGTCCGGGGAGCTGTTTTTT | TRBV5-1 | few | TRBD1 | TRBJ2-2
CASTSMRTQYF | TGTGCCAGCACTTCCATGAGGACCCAGTACTTC | TRBV6-2/TRBV6-3 | . | . | TRBJ2-5
CASGRAGLEKLFF | TGTGCCAGCGGCCGGGCAGGGCTTGAAAAACTGTTTTTT | TRBV7-2 | . | . | TRBJ1-4
CSASESLYGYTF | TGCAGTGCTAGCGAGTCGCTCTATGGCTACACCTTC | TRBV20-1 | few | . | TRBJ1-2
CASSSLQGASTDTQYF | TGCGCCAGCAGCTCCCTACAGGGGGCCAGCACAGATACGCAGTATTTT | TRBV5-1 | many | TRBD1 | TRBJ2-3
CAISISGTGRNEQFF | TGTGCCATCAGTATATCCGGGACAGGGAGGAATGAGCAGTTCTTC | TRBV10-3 | many | TRBD1 | TRBJ2-1
CASSLRTQGGKFF | TGTGCCAGCAGTTTACGGACGCAGGGTGGAAAGTTCTTC | TRBV28 | . | . | TRBJ2-1
CASSYSSRGLHPQHF | TGTGCCAGCAGTTACAGTTCCCGGGGTCTTCATCCCCAGCATTTT | TRBV6-5 | . | . | TRBJ1-5
CASSSWTGVTGELFF | TGTGCCAGCAGTTCCTGGACAGGGGTCACCGGGGAGCTGTTTTTT | TRBV6-2/TRBV6-3 | few | TRBD1 | TRBJ2-2
CASSPDRLTEAFF | TGTGCCAGCAGCCCGGACAGGCTAACTGAAGCTTTCTTT | TRBV3-1 | . | TRBD1 | TRBJ1-1
CASSAGTIRDTQYF | TGTGCCAGCAGCGCGGGGACTATCCGGGATACGCAGTATTTT | TRBV9 | . | TRBD2 | TRBJ2-3
CASTTTGISNQPQHF | TGTGCCAGCACCACTACAGGGATTAGCAATCAGCCCCAGCATTTT | TRBV2 | few | . | TRBJ1-5
CASSLSGDSPLHF | TGTGCCAGCAGCTTATCAGGGGATTCACCCCTCCACTTT | TRBV11-2 | few | . | TRBJ1-6
CASSLSPTTDTQYF | TGTGCCAGCAGCTTAAGTCCGACCACAGATACGCAGTATTTT | TRBV11-1 | many | . | TRBJ2-3
CASSPSGGFYNEQFF | TGTGCCAGCAGCCCTAGCGGGGGGTTTTACAATGAGCAGTTCTTC | TRBV7-2 | few | TRBD2 | TRBJ2-1
CASSSQTAAVRTGELFF | TGTGCCAGCAGCTCCCAGACCGCGGCAGTCAGGACCGGGGAGCTGTTTTTT | TRBV7-2 | few | . | TRBJ2-2
CASRLQGESNQPQHF | TGTGCCAGCAGATTACAGGGCGAAAGCAATCAGCCCCAGCATTTT | TRBV28 | many | . | TRBJ1-5
CATGTSGDREQYF | TGTGCCACCGGGACTAGCGGGGATCGAGAGCAGTACTTC | TRBV10-3 | . | TRBD2 | TRBJ2-7
CASSLSWGSGEQYF | TGTGCCAGCAGCTTAAGTTGGGGATCGGGAGAGCAGTACTTC | TRBV7-9 | many | . | TRBJ2-7
CASSLSRGSTEAFF | TGTGCCAGCAGTTTATCGAGAGGATCCACTGAAGCTTTCTTT | TRBV27 | few | . | TRBJ1-1
CAWRLGPRAYNEQFF | TGTGCCTGGAGGTTAGGACCCAGGGCTTACAATGAGCAGTTCTTC | TRBV30 | many | . | TRBJ2-1
CASSPPTGARRYF | TGTGCCAGCTCACCCCCGACAGGGGCACGGAGGTACTTC | TRBV18 | . | TRBD1 | TRBJ2-4
CASSLGRLAGNEQFF | TGTGCCAGCAGTTTGGGGCGACTAGCCGGAAATGAGCAGTTCTTC | TRBV28 | . | TRBD2 | TRBJ2-1
CASSLEIGNTEAFF | TGTGCCAGCAGCCTAGAGATTGGGAACACTGAAGCTTTCTTT | TRBV7-2 | . | . | TRBJ1-1
CSSQLGRDQPQHF | TGCAGTTCCCAATTAGGCCGGGATCAGCCCCAGCATTTT | TRBV20-1 | few | . | TRBJ1-5